A selection of T cell receptor beta chains follows, all from one sample in a study of beta chain features in type 1 diabetes. Profiling relied on immunoSEQ multiplex PCR, and the TCRdb table lists in-frame clones only, not all of them. The data hold around 140,000 clones, with 9% observed a single time. Sample: central memory CD4+ T cells from blood. These receptors originate from a young man with type 1 diabetes. The CDR3 runs from the conserved cysteine through the conserved F or W.

V: TRBV4-3
J: TRBJ2-4
CDR3: CASSQVGDGKNIQYF

V: TRBV2
J: TRBJ2-1
CDR3: CASSPDRSSYNEQFF

V: TRBV7-2
J: TRBJ2-3
CDR3: CASSLGASGGVDTQYF

V: TRBV5-1
J: TRBJ2-5
CDR3: CASSLGTGQETQYF

V: TRBV7-9
J: TRBJ1-3
CDR3: CASSPRGNSGNTIYF

V: TRBV30
J: TRBJ2-1
CDR3: CAWGTGANYNEQFF

V: TRBV6-1
J: TRBJ2-3
CDR3: CASSAQGSLQYF

V: TRBV2
J: TRBJ1-2
CDR3: CASSETGPYGYTF

V: TRBV4-3
J: TRBJ1-1
CDR3: CASSQGHFLEGAEAFF

V: TRBV9
J: TRBJ2-5
CDR3: CASSKWDFSGETQYF

V: TRBV4-2
J: TRBJ2-2
CDR3: CASSLTPNTGELFF

V: TRBV7-2
J: TRBJ2-6
CDR3: CASSLAITGGNSGANVLTF

V: TRBV7-9
J: TRBJ1-1
CDR3: CASSPQGARTEAFF

V: TRBV7-3
J: TRBJ2-2
CDR3: CASSSPTSGYTGELFF

V: TRBV7-2
J: TRBJ2-2
CDR3: CASSFAGINTGELFF

V: TRBV6-6
J: TRBJ1-2
CDR3: CASSTPTGNGYTF

V: TRBV4-2
J: TRBJ2-3
CDR3: CASSPGGQGTDTQYF

V: TRBV28
J: TRBJ2-6
CDR3: CASSRSILRGANVLTF

V: TRBV7-3
J: TRBJ1-6
CDR3: CASSSAGNYNSPLHF

V: TRBV7-3
J: TRBJ2-2
CDR3: CASSSSTGELFF

V: TRBV7-9
J: TRBJ1-2
CDR3: CASRGAWYGYTF

V: TRBV6-5
J: TRBJ2-1
CDR3: CASSSRPGEQFF

V: TRBV29-1
J: TRBJ2-3
CDR3: CSVSGTVTDTQYF

V: TRBV18
J: TRBJ2-1
CDR3: CASSPGTYNEQFF

V: TRBV4-3
J: TRBJ2-1
CDR3: CASSRRGTGSNEQFF

V: TRBV4-3
J: TRBJ1-4
CDR3: CASSRATGTGTEKLFF

V: TRBV7-2
J: TRBJ2-4
CDR3: CASSLGIGQYF

V: TRBV5-4
J: TRBJ1-1
CDR3: CASSFDSLNTEAFF

V: TRBV27
J: TRBJ2-5
CDR3: CASSRSRETQYF

V: TRBV28
J: TRBJ1-2
CDR3: CASRAGTGGKGSLGYTF

V: TRBV9
J: TRBJ2-2
CDR3: CASSHERGGDGELFF

V: TRBV7-2
J: TRBJ2-1
CDR3: CASSWISRGNEQFF

V: TRBV28
J: TRBJ2-7
CDR3: CASNEVKFAGYEQYF

V: TRBV4-3
J: TRBJ1-2
CDR3: CASSQVQGGGYTF

V: TRBV28
J: TRBJ1-5
CDR3: CASNQDILYSNQPQHF

V: TRBV9
J: TRBJ2-7
CDR3: CASSAGTLGNEQYF

V: TRBV15
J: TRBJ1-5
CDR3: CATSRELQGRGGNQPQHF

V: TRBV5-1
J: TRBJ2-3
CDR3: CASSLEGVFDTQYF

V: TRBV30
J: TRBJ2-5
CDR3: CAWSVRRAETQYF

V: TRBV5-1
J: TRBJ1-6
CDR3: CASSQGNSPLHF

V: TRBV7-2
J: TRBJ1-2
CDR3: CASSFPPDSPGNTF

V: TRBV19
J: TRBJ2-2
CDR3: CASSIDPGRELFF

V: TRBV7-9
J: TRBJ2-5
CDR3: CASSKGAAAQETQYF

V: TRBV25-1
J: TRBJ1-6
CDR3: CASSDRESPLHF

V: TRBV7-2
J: TRBJ1-1
CDR3: CASSRDRREEAFF

V: TRBV2
J: TRBJ2-1
CDR3: CASSQRGDNEQFF

V: TRBV10-3
J: TRBJ1-1
CDR3: CAISGGGMNTEAFF

V: TRBV29-1
J: TRBJ1-1
CDR3: CSAQTGAEAFF

V: TRBV15
J: TRBJ2-1
CDR3: CATSREFERQLYNEQFF

V: TRBV5-6
J: TRBJ2-1
CDR3: CASSRPGTGDNEQFF

V: TRBV5-1
J: TRBJ2-5
CDR3: CASSITSGVEETQYF